One T cell receptor (beta chain) is described in this entry. The sample belongs to a study of blood T cell repertoires in COVID-19. Authors' analysis steps: Amplifying reference gene primers gave estimates of nucleated cell counts. TCRdb's copy holds only in-frame clones and misses some; the assay was immunoSEQ multiplex PCR. V and J calls and clone size are as listed in that table; D and trimming were resolved from the DNA. The repertoire holds nearly 110,000 clones, with 70% to 80% as singletons. Trimming took off 6 bases at V and 7 bases at J, with 17 bases between the two ends. Germline V gene sequence: CDR1 SGHNT, CDR2 YYREEE (reference sequence). The CDR3 is made up of 14 amino acids.

This receptor was identified in a man older than 75 with COVID-19, enrolled during active disease. The specimen was peripheral blood. The chain joins TRBV5-4 to TRBJ2-1; tentative D call: TRBD2 (6 bases). Written as DNA, the CDR3 is TGTGCCAGCAAATCCCCTCTAGCGCGGAATGAGCAGTTCTTC. Its protein is CASKSPLARNEQFF.